This TCR beta chain derives from a study of blood T cell repertoires in COVID-19. Background on the study: The study drew acute and convalescent COVID-19 samples from the United States, Italy and Spain.

Sequencing was performed with immunoSEQ multiplex PCR; in TCRdb, only in-frame clones are kept and a portion is missing. This sample has about 65,000 clones, with approximately 78% found just once. Between the trimmed V and J ends, which lost 5 bases and 2 bases, there was a span of 5 bases. The CDR3 loop spans 12 amino acids. The germline CDR1 and CDR2 sequences are LNHNV and YYDKDF (reference sequence). This chain uses TRBV15 with TRBJ2-3; D remains ambiguous. Sequencing input: peripheral blood. The clonotype comes from a man at least 80 years old with acute or convalescent COVID-19. For the CDR3, the DNA is TGTGCCACCAGCCTTTACACAGATACGCAGTATTTT. Amino acids: CATSLYTDTQYF.